The clone carrying this TCR beta chain turned up a few times. PCR was performed a second time for about 7 to 12 cycles using a sample-barcoded 5' primer and a J-beta primer mix. TCRdb recomputed calls from the 5' RACE reads with MiXCR, one row per CDR3 protein. The sample shows around 780,000 distinct CDR3 sequences, about 26% of them seen only once. V was shortened by 0 bases and J by 7 bases, with 11 bases between the two germline ends. The CDR3 spans 14 residues. Germline V gives CDR1 SGHRS, CDR2 YFSETQ. This record comes from a study of blood T cells in healthy people across ages. These data were also reused for a study on T cells of mothers and their children.

The receptor was derived from a boy aged 10-17 years in good health. The genes are TRBV5-1 and TRBJ2-1; no definite D call. Sequenced material: blood. CDR3: CASSLESGPNEQFF. The CDR3 nucleotides are TGCGCCAGCAGCTTGGAATCAGGCCCAAATGAGCAGTTCTTC.